The 6 T cell receptor beta chains below were found in one sample sequenced in a study of shared clonotypes between healthy human individuals. Using immunoSEQ multiplex PCR, the repertoire was profiled, and TCRdb retains in-frame clones only, with some absent. The repertoire holds 550,000 to 750,000 clones, with about 91% as singletons. CD45RO-negative, CCR7-selected cells formed the naive CD8 fraction, which excluded terminally differentiated effector memory CD45RA+ cells. Sequencing was carried out using naive CD8+ T cells sorted from blood. Receptor source: a man aged 30 to 45 in good health.

This clone was observed many times. This sequence joins TRBV14 and TRBJ2-7; TRBD2 aligns across 9 bases. The V and J ends lost 2 bases and 4 bases, in that order; junction bases with no gene match: 3. CDR1 and CDR2 from the germline V gene are SGHDN and FVKESK. The CDR3 has 14 amino acids. In nucleotides, the CDR3 is TGTGCCAGCAGCCAACTAGCGGGAAGGTACGAGCAGTACTTC. Residues: CASSQLAGRYEQYF.

The V call is TRBV29-1, the J call TRBJ2-1; D is perhaps TRBD2 (5 bases). V was cut by 7 bases and J by 6 bases, with 13 bases left in between. From germline, CDR1 is SQVTM and CDR2 ANQGSEA. The length of the CDR3 is 12 residues. In nucleotides, the CDR3 is TGCAGCGCTTTAGCTGGAGGCAATGAGCAGTTCTTC. Amino acid sequence: CSALAGGNEQFF.

This clone is a singleton in its sample. This chain joins TRBV29-1 and TRBJ1-2, with TRBD1 matching 8 bases. V lost 6 bases and J lost 5; bases outside the gene matches: 5. The CDR3 length is 12 residues. CDR1 is SQVTM and CDR2 is ANQGSEA in the germline V gene. The CDR3 loop reads CSVVGQGYGYTF. The CDR3 DNA reads as TGCAGCGTCGTTGGACAGGGTTATGGCTACACCTTC.

As to this clone: At the DNA level, this CDR3 is encoded by other sequences in the same sample as well. This sequence joins TRBV27 and TRBJ1-1; no clear D. The CDR3 is 13 amino acids. Trimming shortened V by 1 base and J by 2 bases, and 5 bases separated the two germline ends. Germline V lookup: CDR1 MNHEY, CDR2 SMNVEV (reference sequence). The CDR3 sequence: CASSLLVNTEAFF. The CDR3 bases are TGTGCCAGCAGTTTATTAGTTAACACTGAAGCTTTCTTT.

The chain carries TRBV7-6 and TRBJ1-5; D is possibly TRBD1 (6 bases). The V end lost 1 base, the J end lost 2 bases, and 12 bases lay between the germline ends. The CDR3 is 16 amino acids. Germline V gene lookup returns CDR1 SGHVS and CDR2 FNYEAQ. CDR3 sequence reads: CASSLVGGGGNQPQHF. The CDR3 DNA reads TGTGCCAGCAGCTTAGTGGGGGGCGGTGGCAATCAGCCCCAGCATTTT. The variable domain in full, completed from reference TRBV7-6 and TRBJ1-5, reads GAGVSQSPRYKVTKRGQDVALRCDPISGHVSLYWYRQALGQGPEFLTYFNYEAQQDKSGLPNDRFSAERPEGSISTLTIQRTEQRDSAMYRCASSLVGGGGNQPQHFGDGTRLSIL.

The V call is TRBV6-1, the J call TRBJ1-1, with D perhaps TRBD1 (5 bases). Germline loops: CDR1 MNHNS, CDR2 SASEGT. This CDR3 spans 13 amino acids. The V end lost 7 bases, the J end lost 6 bases, and 15 bases lay between the germline ends. The CDR3, as DNA: TGTGCCAGCACCCCTGAGGGGTGGGCTGAAGCTTTCTTT. Translated, it gives CASTPEGWAEAFF.